Below, one T cell receptor beta chain is given with its context. Its cognate antigen has yet to be identified. Base qualities are not provided; no much larger clone lies one nucleotide away. The donors belonged to the validation cohort of about 110 subjects, which was separate from the roughly 670-subject first cohort. This sample was included in a study of cytomegalovirus exposure and HLA in healthy donors (dated by TCRdb to 2016 to 2017). For the wider study: According to a later analysis, the approximately 130 validation repertoires were produced on the same platform as the approximately 610 repertoires of the first cohort. The study combined high-throughput TCR immunosequencing, statistical association of individual TCRs with disease status, and machine learning to predict cytomegalovirus infection status. Besides the first cohort of hundreds of subjects, a separate validation cohort made up of over 95 different subjects was used. The study aimed to test whether cataloging public T cell receptors could reveal signatures of past pathogen exposure. Overall study results and their limits: The authors suggested that the approach could potentially be generalized to other disease states and immunological phenotypes. Cytomegalovirus status was reported to be diagnosed by the classifier with high specificity and sensitivity in both the original and validation cohorts. The study listed 164 TCR beta chains as associated with cytomegalovirus. In a later analysis, TCRs clustered in the first cohort were found to also tend to co-occur in the 110 or so validation repertoires, with approximately 95% of cluster scores above 0. Most TCR sequences were seen in very few donors, while some public TCRs were found in many individuals. A few of the identified cytomegalovirus-associated TCR beta chains were confirmed in vitro to be specific for cytomegalovirus antigens. All 130 or so repertoires were used to score co-occurrence in the validation cohort in a later analysis, because that analysis had no HLA typing for the cohort.

Receptor amplification or capture employed the immunoSEQ multiplex PCR assay. On the authors' methods: A statistical classification framework was developed to diagnose cytomegalovirus status using the catalog of TCR beta chain sequences. Here the immuneACCESS table is served through TCRdb, limited to in-frame sequences with V and J called. Missing clones are a known gap in these copies; in checked studies unresolved V genes cover under half, and the rest lacks a known reason. V and J calls and clone size are given by that table; D and trimming were obtained from the DNA. The sample table records roughly 350,000 clones; about nine tenths of these occur just once. The top ten hold about 0.8% of the sample. The CDR3 spans 14 residues, from the cysteine through the phenylalanine. Solely the CDR3 DNA is kept, with 42 bases framed from the first base. Trimming at the junction amounts to 4 bases on V and 7 bases on J, and the germline ends lie 13 bases apart. CDR1 and CDR2 were assigned from the germline V gene as SNHLY and FYNNEI.

Sequenced sample: PBMCs. The sequence was collected from a woman aged 18-30 years in good health and CMV-seronegative. The V and J segments used are TRBV2 and TRBJ2-2; the best D guess is TRBD2, with 6 bases matching. The CDR3 has the sequence CASSVREWGGELFF. The nucleotides read TGTGCCAGCAGTGTCCGGGAGTGGGGCGGGGAGCTGTTTTTT.